This paragraph covers one T cell receptor (beta chain) sequence. Its specificity is not known. J lost 3 bases, V lost 10 bases, and 13 bases had no gene match. Germline-derived CDR1 and CDR2 are MNHNS and SASEGT. The CDR3 runs to 15 residues. These data come from a study of post-analysis software for immune sequencing data. The overall study: The disease courses spanned relapsing-remitting, secondary progressive and progressive-relapsing forms of multiple sclerosis. Findings and limits, study-wide: Among roughly 5 TRBV segments more frequent in patients than controls were TRBV5-6, TRBV5-1 and TRBV20-1. Normalized Chao1 diversity was significantly lower in multiple sclerosis patients than in controls.

Unique molecular identifiers were built into the TCR beta cDNA libraries. A population of 1 to 10 million T cells gave rise to around 480,000 cDNA molecules. TCRdb analysed the PCR reads with MiXCR anew, one entry per CDR3 protein. The table has 750,000 to 950,000 distinct CDR3 sequences, roughly half seen once. The V and J genes are TRBV6-1 and TRBJ1-1, with 8 bases lining up with TRBD1. Specimen: blood. This clonotype originated in a girl aged 10 to 17 with multiple sclerosis. CDR3 region: CATTRQGSRDTEAFF. Here the CDR3 DNA reads TGTGCCACCACTCGACAGGGGAGTAGGGACACTGAAGCTTTCTTT.